Listed below are T cell receptor beta chains from one sample, sequenced in a study of T cell responses to AZD1222 COVID-19 vaccine. The repertoire was sequenced with immunoSEQ multiplex PCR; TCRdb's copy has only in-frame clones and lacks some. The sample lists nearly 110,000 clones, roughly 88% seen once, with about 4.8% in the top ten. This specimen consisted of peripheral blood, obtained on day 0 of AZD1222 vaccination. The receptors derive from an adult in good health. The CDR3 runs from the conserved cysteine through the conserved F or W. The D gene is left open where the match is weak. Expanded clones get a size class; other rows say once, few or many, or leave the size out.

TRBJ2-7 NA TRBV10-3 NA CAISEQDYSYEQYF TGTGCCATCAGTGAGCAGGACTACTCCTACGAGCAGTACTTC
TRBJ2-3 NA TRBV7-3 TRBD2 CASSLAGGEDTQYF TGTGCCAGCAGCTTAGCGGGAGGAGAGGATACGCAGTATTTT
TRBJ1-5 NA TRBV2 NA CASSPSSAQHF TGTGCCAGCAGCCCCTCTTCGGCCCAGCATTTT
TRBJ1-4 NA TRBV15 NA CATSRVGQGGVEKLFF TGTGCCACCAGCAGAGTGGGGCAGGGCGGGGTTGAAAAACTGTTTTTT
TRBJ2-5 NA TRBV10-3 NA CAISERGTQETQYF TGTGCCATCAGTGAGAGGGGAACTCAAGAGACCCAGTACTTC
TRBJ1-3 NA TRBV12-3/TRBV12-4 NA CASSPVPGNTIYF TGTGCCAGCAGCCCCGTCCCTGGAAACACCATATATTTT
TRBJ1-2 NA TRBV7-8 NA CASSLRGSFYGYTF TGTGCCAGCAGCTTGCGGGGTAGCTTCTATGGCTACACCTTC
TRBJ1-1 NA TRBV2 NA CASSGMNTEAFF TGTGCCAGCAGTGGGATGAACACTGAAGCTTTCTTT
TRBJ2-3 NA TRBV6-4 NA CASSDSARADTQYF TGTGCCAGCAGTGACTCAGCGCGGGCAGATACGCAGTATTTT
TRBJ2-5 NA TRBV19 NA CASSIALGGRGETQYF TGTGCCAGTAGTATTGCCTTAGGGGGGCGGGGAGAGACCCAGTACTTC
TRBJ1-5 NA TRBV4-3 NA CASSQDLHNQPQHF TGCGCCAGCAGCCAAGATCTGCACAATCAGCCCCAGCATTTT
TRBJ2-1 NA TRBV20-1 TRBD2 CSASLTSGMNEQFF TGCAGTGCTAGTCTAACTAGCGGGATGAATGAGCAGTTCTTC
TRBJ1-6 NA TRBV14 NA CASSLIAKISSYNSPLHF TGTGCCAGCAGCCTCATAGCGAAGATAAGCTCCTATAATTCACCCCTCCACTTT
TRBJ2-7 NA TRBV5-1 TRBD1 CASSHDRAYEQYF TGCGCCAGCAGCCATGACAGGGCCTACGAGCAGTACTTC
TRBJ2-3 NA TRBV5-1 TRBD2 CASSQGLALDTQYF TGCGCCAGCAGCCAGGGACTAGCGCTAGATACGCAGTATTTT
TRBJ2-7 NA TRBV29-1 TRBD1 CSVVYRGWYSYEQYF TGCAGCGTTGTCTACAGGGGCTGGTACTCCTACGAGCAGTACTTC
TRBJ1-5 once TRBV30 TRBD1 CAWTPGQGLNQPQHF TGTGCCTGGACCCCGGGACAGGGGTTAAATCAGCCCCAGCATTTT
TRBJ1-2 NA TRBV3-1/TRBV3-2 NA CASSQGQLPYGYTF TGTGCCAGCAGCCAAGGACAGCTTCCTTATGGCTACACCTTC
TRBJ1-2 NA TRBV5-1 NA CASSLDGEDGYTF TGCGCCAGCAGCTTGGACGGTGAGGATGGCTACACCTTC
TRBJ2-7 NA TRBV5-4 TRBD2 CASMPGTSGSGTEQYF TGTGCCAGCATGCCCGGGACTAGCGGGAGCGGTACCGAGCAGTACTTC
TRBJ1-1 NA TRBV9 TRBD1 CASSSRGTGNVFF TGTGCCAGCAGCTCTCGGGGGACAGGGAATGTGTTCTTT
TRBJ2-2 few TRBV9 NA CASSVLPSTNTGELFF TGTGCCAGCAGCGTACTGCCCAGCACGAACACCGGGGAGCTGTTTTTT
TRBJ2-1 NA TRBV3-1/TRBV3-2 NA CASTSPGRFGHEQFF TGTGCCAGCACCTCGCCAGGTAGGTTCGGCCATGAGCAGTTCTTC
TRBJ2-5 NA TRBV11-2 NA CASSLARETQYF TGTGCCAGCAGCTTAGCAAGAGAGACCCAGTACTTC
TRBJ1-5 NA TRBV19 NA CASSDVWQPQHF TGTGCCAGTAGTGATGTCTGGCAGCCCCAGCATTTT
TRBJ2-6 NA TRBV7-9 TRBD2 CASSLAGLGTGANVLTF TGTGCCAGCAGCTTAGCGGGACTAGGGACTGGGGCCAACGTCCTGACTTTC
TRBJ1-2 NA TRBV3-1/TRBV3-2 NA CASSQDAFPDDGYTF TGTGCCAGCAGCCAAGATGCATTCCCCGACGATGGCTACACCTTC
TRBJ2-1 NA TRBV24-1 NA CATSDPTDNEQFF TGTGCCACCAGTGACCCTACCGACAATGAGCAGTTCTTC